This T cell receptor (beta chain) was recorded in a study of early T cells in non-severe SARS-CoV-2 infection. Looking at the study overall: Sequencing targeted bulk RNA from unsorted whole blood, leaving chains unpaired.

In this sample, this clonotype turned up a few times. Its antigen is not identified. cDNA molecules, individually, were tagged with unique molecular identifiers. TCRdb re-derived calls from the 5' RACE reads in MiXCR, one entry per CDR3 protein. Seen here are 37,000 or so distinct CDR3 sequences, about 5.3% observed once, and the top ten hold roughly 24%. Losses at the gene ends were 3 bases for V and 3 bases for J; bases not matched to a gene: 8. Germline CDR1 reads LGHNA; CDR2 reads YSLEER. The CDR3 extends over 17 amino acids. Study results and limitations: VDJdb matches were skewed toward anti-spike CD8 T cell responses.

The gene calls are TRBV4-3 and TRBJ2-5; 12 nucleotides match TRBD2. Sequencing used whole blood. The source of this sequence is an adult who was a healthcare worker with PCR-confirmed SARS-CoV-2 infection or an uninfected control (not recorded which). The CDR3: CASSQGTSGSLEETQYF. CDR3 bases: TGCGCCAGCAGCCAGGGGACTAGCGGGTCATTAGAAGAGACCCAGTACTTC.